These T cell receptor beta chains were read from a single sample in a study of T cell responses to AZD1222 COVID-19 vaccine. Profiled with immunoSEQ multiplex PCR; TCRdb holds only in-frame clones, not every one. The sample yields approximately 120,000 clones, roughly 90% seen once. The sequencing used peripheral blood, collected on day 0 of AZD1222 vaccination. The receptors shown here come from an adult in good health. Each CDR3 is given with its conserved first and last residue. A D gene is named only where the DNA matches it firmly. For some rows the clone size is stated as once, few or many, or as a class when expanded; others skip it.

j_gene,v_gene,abundance,d_gene,CDR3aa,CDR3nt
TRBJ1-2,TRBV28,.,.,CASYSRRYGYTF,TGTGCCAGCTATTCCCGGAGATATGGCTACACCTTC
TRBJ2-7,TRBV6-6,.,.,CASRKQTAYEQYF,TGTGCCAGCAGAAAACAGACGGCGTACGAGCAGTACTTC
TRBJ2-7,TRBV30,.,TRBD2,CAWSRGLSWTSGSQYEQYF,TGTGCCTGGAGTCGAGGACTCTCTTGGACTAGCGGGAGCCAGTACGAGCAGTACTTC
TRBJ1-1,TRBV12-3/TRBV12-4,once,.,CASSPGAGTEAFF,TGTGCCAGCAGCCCGGGGGCGGGCACTGAAGCTTTCTTT
TRBJ1-5,TRBV20-1,.,.,CSASGGEEPQHF,TGCAGTGCTAGTGGGGGGGAGGAGCCCCAGCATTTT
TRBJ2-2,TRBV28,.,.,CASRGGTGELFF,TGTGCCAGCAGGGGGGGAACCGGGGAGCTGTTTTTT
TRBJ2-6,TRBV7-3,once,.,CASSRDPVRANVLTF,TGTGCCAGCAGTCGGGACCCAGTCAGGGCCAACGTCCTGACTTTC
TRBJ1-3,TRBV4-1,.,.,CASSRYREDGNTIYF,TGCGCCAGCAGCCGTTACAGGGAAGACGGAAACACCATATATTTT
TRBJ2-1,TRBV27,.,.,CASSPPRDSYNEQFF,TGTGCCAGCAGTCCCCCCAGGGATTCCTACAATGAGCAGTTCTTC
TRBJ1-2,TRBV28,.,.,CASSAGDYGYTF,TGTGCCAGCAGTGCAGGGGACTATGGCTACACCTTC
TRBJ1-1,TRBV5-1,.,TRBD1,CASSLGAIPGTVNTEAFF,TGCGCCAGCAGCTTGGGGGCGATTCCCGGGACAGTGAACACTGAAGCTTTCTTT
TRBJ2-5,TRBV5-1,.,TRBD1,CASSTGQGQETQYF,TGCGCCAGCAGCACCGGACAGGGTCAAGAGACCCAGTACTTC
TRBJ2-1,TRBV30,once,TRBD2,CATPGTSGILEEQFF,TGTGCCACCCCTGGGACTAGCGGGATATTGGAGGAGCAGTTCTTC
TRBJ1-5,TRBV28,.,.,CASSELGPPQHF,TGTGCCAGCAGTGAGCTAGGTCCGCCCCAGCATTTT
TRBJ1-5,TRBV6-2/TRBV6-3,once,TRBD1,CASSRTGGLQPQHF,TGTGCCAGCAGTCGGACAGGGGGGTTGCAGCCCCAGCATTTT
TRBJ1-1,TRBV29-1,.,TRBD1,CSVEQGGTEAFF,TGCAGCGTGGAACAGGGGGGCACTGAAGCTTTCTTT
TRBJ1-2,TRBV12-3/TRBV12-4,.,TRBD1,CASSLAGGGYTF,TGTGCCAGCAGTTTAGCAGGGGGCGGCTACACCTTC
TRBJ1-6,TRBV7-2,.,.,CASSSYNSPLHF,TGTGCCAGCAGCTCCTATAATTCACCCCTCCACTTT
TRBJ2-1,TRBV28,.,.,CASSLYGVSSYNEQFF,TGTGCCAGCAGTTTATACGGGGTAAGCTCCTACAATGAGCAGTTCTTC
TRBJ2-7,TRBV2,.,.,CASSINEQYF,TGTGCCAGCAGTATCAACGAGCAGTACTTC
TRBJ2-3,TRBV5-1,.,.,CASAAEPGDTQYF,TGCGCCAGCGCGGCCGAGCCCGGGGATACGCAGTATTTT
TRBJ2-1,TRBV5-4,.,TRBD2,CASSLASGKHNEQFF,TGTGCCAGCAGCTTGGCGAGCGGGAAACACAATGAGCAGTTCTTC